Listed below are T cell receptor beta chains from one sample, sequenced in a study of T cells in Graves' hyperthyroidism and ophthalmopathy. Each CDR3 protein is one row after TCRdb ran MiXCR on the multiplex PCR reads. Of a few hundred thousand distinct CDR3 sequences listed, 15% were seen once; the top ten hold roughly a fifth. Sequencing input: blood. The receptors originated from a woman aged 55-69 years with Graves' ophthalmopathy. The CDR3 runs from the conserved cysteine through the conserved F or W. The order of the fields is D gene, V gene, J gene, clone size, CDR3 protein, CDR3 DNA. The D gene is left open where the match is weak. The listing skips clone size in some rows; elsewhere it reads once, few, many or a size class.

TRBD1,TRBV5-1,TRBJ2-3,-,CASSLQGARGTDTQYF,TGCGCCAGCAGCTTACAGGGGGCGCGTGGCACAGATACGCAGTATTTT
-,TRBV29-1,TRBJ2-1,-,CSVEGVLAAKTRRNEQFF,TGCAGCGTTGAAGGGGTATTAGCGGCCAAGACCCGGAGGAATGAGCAGTTCTTC
TRBD1,TRBV5-1,TRBJ2-5,-,CASSWQDRAETQYF,TGCGCCAGCAGCTGGCAGGACAGGGCTGAGACCCAGTACTTC
TRBD2,TRBV11-2,TRBJ2-7,many,CASSLELAGYYEQYF,TGTGCCAGCAGCTTAGAGCTAGCGGGGTACTACGAGCAGTACTTC
TRBD2,TRBV2,TRBJ2-3,many,CASTKTSGAGTDTQYF,TGTGCCAGCACTAAGACTAGCGGGGCGGGCACAGATACGCAGTATTTT
-,TRBV2,TRBJ2-7,many,CASSDAPRGEGAYEQYF,TGTGCCAGCAGCGACGCTCCCCGGGGGGAGGGGGCCTACGAGCAGTACTTC
-,TRBV27,TRBJ2-3,few,CASSWRDSRDTQYF,TGTGCCAGCAGTTGGCGGGACAGTCGAGATACGCAGTATTTT
TRBD1,TRBV27,TRBJ2-3,many,CASSLAPTGGGTDTQYF,TGTGCCAGCAGTTTGGCTCCGACAGGGGGCGGCACAGATACGCAGTATTTT
TRBD2,TRBV6-1,TRBJ2-5,many,CASYLTSGSETQYF,TGTGCCAGCTACTTAACTAGCGGGAGTGAGACCCAGTACTTC
-,TRBV5-1,TRBJ1-4,-,CASSRGAFSTNEKLFF,TGCGCCAGCTCAAGAGGGGCATTCTCAACTAATGAAAAACTGTTTTTT
-,TRBV2,TRBJ1-2,many,CASTTNAGQREDGYTF,TGTGCCAGCACCACAAACGCAGGACAGAGGGAGGATGGCTACACCTTC
-,TRBV29-1,TRBJ2-7,many,CSVDPPGGGYEQYF,TGCAGCGTTGACCCCCCCGGGGGAGGCTACGAGCAGTACTTC
TRBD1,TRBV5-1,TRBJ2-7,many,CASSLDLGQGAREQYF,TGCGCCAGCAGCTTGGATTTAGGACAGGGGGCGAGGGAGCAGTACTTC
-,TRBV5-8,TRBJ2-5,many,CASSRFTGPTGETQYF,TGTGCCAGCAGCCGATTCACCGGGCCCACGGGAGAGACCCAGTACTTC
TRBD1,TRBV29-1,TRBJ1-2,many,CSVPKQGAPGYGYTF,TGCAGCGTCCCAAAGCAGGGGGCGCCGGGCTATGGCTACACCTTC
-,TRBV12-3/TRBV12-4,TRBJ1-1,many,CASSPTAGGKAFF,TGTGCCAGCAGTCCCACAGCCGGGGGAAAAGCTTTCTTT
-,TRBV9,TRBJ2-7,few,CASSQGGREQYF,TGTGCCAGCAGCCAAGGAGGTCGCGAGCAGTACTTC
-,TRBV12-3/TRBV12-4,TRBJ2-5,-,CASSLNPRGWETQYF,TGTGCCAGCAGTCTCAACCCCAGGGGTTGGGAGACCCAGTACTTC
-,TRBV12-3/TRBV12-4,TRBJ2-7,many,CASSPGGSIYEQYF,TGTGCCAGCAGTCCCGGGGGCAGTATCTACGAGCAGTACTTC
TRBD1,TRBV6-1,TRBJ1-5,few,CASSPSDRANQPQHF,TGTGCCAGCAGCCCTAGCGACAGGGCCAATCAGCCCCAGCATTTT